The clone carrying this TCR beta chain was found once. The data were obtained in a study of blood T cell repertoires in COVID-19. Original data processing: Using reference gene primer amplification, nucleated cell counts were estimated. Profiling relied on immunoSEQ multiplex PCR, and the TCRdb table lists in-frame clones only, not all of them. V, J and clone size are taken as reported in that table, and D and trimming were inferred from the DNA itself. The sample consists of some 80,000 clones, over 70% of them appearing once. J was trimmed by 0 bases and V by 8 bases; bases with no gene match: 8. The CDR3 is 15 residues long. The V gene's germline CDR1 is MNHNY and CDR2 SVGAGI (reference sequence).

The source material was peripheral blood. The sequence was collected from a human donor in a cohort sampled during active COVID-19. V gene TRBV6-6 combines with J gene TRBJ2-7; 9 bases are a match to TRBD2. The CDR3 protein is CASALTSGSSYEQYF. In nucleotides, the CDR3 is TGTGCCAGCGCCTTGACTAGCGGTAGCTCCTACGAGCAGTACTTC.